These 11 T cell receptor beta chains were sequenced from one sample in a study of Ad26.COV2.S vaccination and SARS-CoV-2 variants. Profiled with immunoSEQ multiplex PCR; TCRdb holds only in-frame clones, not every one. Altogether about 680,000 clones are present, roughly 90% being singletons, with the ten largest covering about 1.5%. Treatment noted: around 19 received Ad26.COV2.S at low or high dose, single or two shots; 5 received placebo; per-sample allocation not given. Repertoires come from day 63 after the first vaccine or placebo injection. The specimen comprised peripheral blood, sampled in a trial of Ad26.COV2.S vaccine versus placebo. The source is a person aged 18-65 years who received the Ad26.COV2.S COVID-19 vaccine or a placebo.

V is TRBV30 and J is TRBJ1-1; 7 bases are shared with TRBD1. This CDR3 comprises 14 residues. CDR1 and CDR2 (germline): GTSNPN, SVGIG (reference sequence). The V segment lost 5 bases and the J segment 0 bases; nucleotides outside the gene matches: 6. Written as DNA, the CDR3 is TGTGCCTGGGCCCCAGGGGGGGTGAACACTGAAGCTTTCTTT. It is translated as CAWAPGGVNTEAFF.

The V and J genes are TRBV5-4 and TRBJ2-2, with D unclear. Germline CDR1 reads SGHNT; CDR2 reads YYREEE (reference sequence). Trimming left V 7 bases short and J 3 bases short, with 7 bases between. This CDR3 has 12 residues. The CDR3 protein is CASALDTGELFF. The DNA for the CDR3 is TGTGCCAGCGCATTGGACACCGGGGAGCTGTTTTTT.

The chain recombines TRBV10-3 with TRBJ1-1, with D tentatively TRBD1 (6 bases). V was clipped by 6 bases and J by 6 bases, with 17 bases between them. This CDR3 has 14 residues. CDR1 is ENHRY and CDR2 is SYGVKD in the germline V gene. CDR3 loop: CAISEKTGPAEAFF. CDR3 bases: TGTGCCATCAGCGAGAAAACAGGGCCCGCTGAAGCTTTCTTT.

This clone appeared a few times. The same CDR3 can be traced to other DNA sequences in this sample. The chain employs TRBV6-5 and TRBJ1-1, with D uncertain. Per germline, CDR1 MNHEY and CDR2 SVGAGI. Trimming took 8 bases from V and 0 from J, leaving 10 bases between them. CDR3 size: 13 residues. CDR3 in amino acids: CASRVGLNTEAFF. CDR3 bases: TGTGCCAGCCGGGTAGGCTTGAACACTGAAGCTTTCTTT.

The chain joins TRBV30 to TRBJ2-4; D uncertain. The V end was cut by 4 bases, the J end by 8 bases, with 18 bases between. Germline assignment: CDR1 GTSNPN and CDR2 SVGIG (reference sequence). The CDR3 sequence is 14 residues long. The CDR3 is CAWTKTTGGDIQYF. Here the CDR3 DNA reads TGTGCCTGGACTAAGACAACGGGTGGGGACATTCAGTACTTC.

CDR3 region: CASSTIRGTQYF. CDR3 nucleotides: TGTGCCAGTAGTACAATTCGGGGGACGCAGTATTTT. V and J are TRBV19 and TRBJ2-3, with a possible D match to TRBD2 (6 bases). Per germline, CDR1 LNHDA and CDR2 SQIVND (reference sequence). V was shortened by 4 bases and J by 9 bases, with 11 bases between the two germline ends. CDR3 length: 12 amino acids.

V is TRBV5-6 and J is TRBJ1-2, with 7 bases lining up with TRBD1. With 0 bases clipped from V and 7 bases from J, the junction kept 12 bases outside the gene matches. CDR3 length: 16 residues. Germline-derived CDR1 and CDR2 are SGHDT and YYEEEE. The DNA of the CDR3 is TGTGCCAGCAGCTTGGCCGTCAGTAGGGGGCGCGGTGGCTACACCTTC. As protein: CASSLAVSRGRGGYTF. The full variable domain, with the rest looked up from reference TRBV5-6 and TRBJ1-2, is DAGVTQSPTHLIKTRGQQVTLRCSPKSGHDTVSWYQQALGQGPQFIFQYYEEEERQRGNFPDRFSGHQFPNYSSELNVNALLLGDSALYLCASSLAVSRGRGGYTFGSGTRLTVV.

CDR3 nucleotides: TGTGCTAGTGGCCCCGTTGGGACTGGACAGGGGAGCTATGGCTACACCTTC. Protein product: CASGPVGTGQGSYGYTF. V gene TRBV12-5 combines with J gene TRBJ1-2, with 9 bases identical to TRBD1. CDR1 and CDR2 from the germline V gene are LGHNT and FRNRAP. V lost 6 bases, J lost 4 bases, and 15 bases stayed unmatched. This CDR3 contains 17 residues.

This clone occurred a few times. The CDR3 nucleotides are TGTGCCAGTAGTACCCGGAGCGCCTCTGGGGCCAACGTCCTGACTTTC. This sequence encodes CASSTRSASGANVLTF. The V call is TRBV19, the J call TRBJ2-6; no clear D. The germline V gene encodes CDR1 LNHDA and CDR2 SQIVND (reference sequence). The CDR3 covers 16 residues. The V and J ends lost 4 bases and 0 bases respectively, with 10 bases between them.

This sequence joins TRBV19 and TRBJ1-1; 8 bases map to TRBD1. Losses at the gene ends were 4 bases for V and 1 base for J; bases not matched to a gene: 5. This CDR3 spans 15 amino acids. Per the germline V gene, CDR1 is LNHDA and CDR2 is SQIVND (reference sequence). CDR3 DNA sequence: TGTGCCAGTAGTACCTGGGGACAGGAGAACACTGAAGCTTTCTTT. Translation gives CASSTWGQENTEAFF. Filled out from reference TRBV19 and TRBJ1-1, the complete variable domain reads DGGITQSPKYLFRKEGQNVTLSCEQNLNHDAMYWYRQDPGQGLRLIYYSQIVNDFQKGDIAEGYSVSREKKESFPLTVTSAQKNPTAFYLCASSTWGQENTEAFFGQGTRLTVV.

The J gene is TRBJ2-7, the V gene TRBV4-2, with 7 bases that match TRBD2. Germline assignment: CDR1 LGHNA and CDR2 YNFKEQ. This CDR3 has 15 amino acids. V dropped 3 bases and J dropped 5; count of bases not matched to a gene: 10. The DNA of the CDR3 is TGTGCCAGCAGCCAGGCTAGGCGGGAGTATAACGAGCAGTACTTC. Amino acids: CASSQARREYNEQYF.